Described below is a single T cell receptor beta chain sequence and its context. Methods used by the authors: Amplification from reference gene primers served as the basis for estimated nucleated cell counts. Clones were read by immunoSEQ multiplex PCR, and TCRdb kept only the in-frame ones, dropping some. V and J calls plus clone size are reproduced from that table; the DNA served to infer D and trimming. Here the sample spans 70,000 to 100,000 clones, over 65% being singletons. V lost 1 base and J lost 4, with 8 bases in between. The CDR3 is 13 amino acids. Germline-derived CDR1 and CDR2 are LGHNA and YNFKEQ. This specimen belongs to a study of blood T cell repertoires in COVID-19. Study summary: In each case, the material was cDNA or gDNA derived from T cells, B-cell-depleted T cells, or PBMCs.

The chain links TRBV4-2 to TRBJ2-7, with D uncertain. The clonotype was recovered from a human donor in a cohort sampled during active COVID-19. Sequences were obtained from peripheral blood. The DNA of the CDR3 is TGTGCCAGCAGCCAAGCGAGCGCTTACGAGCAGTACTTC. Its protein is CASSQASAYEQYF.